The present TCR beta chain was sequenced within a study of blood T cell repertoires in COVID-19. Study summary: The study drew acute and convalescent COVID-19 samples from the United States, Italy and Spain. Sample material is recorded as cDNA or gDNA derived from T cells, B-cell-depleted T cells, or PBMCs.

The CDR3 spans 15 residues. Per germline, CDR1 LGHNA and CDR2 YNFKEQ. After removal of 0 bases from V and 9 bases from J, the junction contained 3 bases not matched to a gene. Assay: immunoSEQ multiplex PCR; the TCRdb copy retains only in-frame clones and omits some. The sample includes 90,000 to 120,000 clones, about three quarters seen only once; the top ten take 1.8%. The TCR comes from a woman between 40 and 50 years old with acute or convalescent COVID-19. The chain joins TRBV4-2 to TRBJ1-6; 9 bases are a match to TRBD1. Input material: peripheral blood. The CDR3 protein is CASSQDPTGGSPLHF. CDR3 coding DNA: TGTGCCAGCAGCCAAGATCCGACAGGGGGTTCACCCCTCCACTTT.